This TCR beta chain was profiled in a study of shared clonotypes between healthy human individuals. Study details: Serving as donors were a couple of women and three men, whose ages spanned 18 to 49.

Replicate sorted-subset PCRs were loaded with around 200 ng DNA, roughly 33,000 T cell genomes. The method was immunoSEQ multiplex PCR; TCRdb's version includes in-frame clones alone and lacks a portion of them. The data show 2 million to 2.5 million clones, about 92% seen once. The naive CD8 subset, CD45RO-negative cells positively selected for CCR7, excluded terminally differentiated effector memory CD45RA+ cells. Trimming took 5 bases from V and 0 from J, leaving 15 bases between them. The CDR3 has 16 amino acids. Germline lookup yields CDR1 SGHVS and CDR2 FNYEAQ. This chain links TRBV7-6 with TRBJ2-3; weak D call: TRBD2 (5 bases). This receptor was obtained from a man in his late teens or twenties in good health. Some clones in this sample may be carry-over from other donors' samples. Material for sequencing was naive CD8+ T cells from PBMCs. CDR3 residues: CASSPKAGVSTDTQYF. CDR3 DNA sequence: TGTGCCAGCAGCCCTAAGGCCGGGGTTAGCACAGATACGCAGTATTTT.